This TCR beta chain was sequenced for a study of regulatory T cells in long-lasting Graves disease. Regarding the study as a whole: Persistent patients had more shared public clonotypes (around 2,500) than new patients (about 920). Lower TCR diversity characterized persistent Graves' patients relative to newly diagnosed patients.

Both iRepertoire HTBI primers and Arm-PCR of CDR3 regions were used to build the TCR beta libraries. TCRdb re-analysed the multiplex PCR reads in MiXCR, keeping a single row per CDR3 protein. The data contain around 500,000 distinct CDR3 sequences, around 21% of them singletons. CDR3 length: 15 amino acids. Germline CDR1 is LGHNA and CDR2 is YSLEER. The V gene lost 0 bases and the J gene lost 8 bases, with 11 bases spanning the gap. Indicated time point: persistent/refractory GD, antithyroid drugs over 5 years with positive TRAb. From RNA extracted from PBMCs, the TCR library was made. Graves' disease diagnoses followed American Thyroid Association guidelines. Xi'an, China, was home to the endocrinology department that provided patients. A note on this clonotype: What it recognizes is unknown.

This TCR derives from a female donor with Graves disease. The V and J genes are TRBV4-3 and TRBJ1-6; D perhaps matches TRBD1 (5 bases). Sequenced here: peripheral blood mononuclear cells (PBMCs), sampled when the disease was refractory, from a patient treated with antithyroid drugs. The CDR3 sequence is CASSQDLRGYSPLHF. DNA for the CDR3: TGCGCCAGCAGCCAAGATTTGAGGGGTTATTCACCCCTCCACTTT.